What follows are 11 T cell receptor beta chains derived from one specimen sequenced in a study of Ad26.COV2.S vaccination and SARS-CoV-2 variants. Using immunoSEQ multiplex PCR, the repertoire was profiled, and TCRdb retains in-frame clones only, with some absent. Of roughly 420,000 clones in the sample, approximately 87% were seen once. As for treatment: some 20 received Ad26.COV2.S at low or high dose, single or two shots; five or six received placebo; per-sample allocation not given. Day 63 after the first injection of vaccine or placebo was the sampling time. This material consisted of peripheral blood, taken in a trial of Ad26.COV2.S vaccine versus placebo. All receptors come from a person aged 18 to 65 who received the Ad26.COV2.S COVID-19 vaccine or a placebo.

The CDR3 sequence: CASAPGGRVTYEQYF. The CDR3 DNA reads TGTGCCAGCGCTCCGGGTGGCAGGGTAACCTACGAGCAGTACTTC. The rearrangement joins TRBV9 to TRBJ2-7, with D possibly being TRBD1 (5 bases). V lost 7 bases to trimming and J lost 2 bases, with 19 bases between them. Germline CDR1 SGDLS, CDR2 YYNGEE. The CDR3 is 15 residues long. Full variable domain (remainder filled in from reference TRBV9 and TRBJ2-7): DSGVTQTPKHLITATGQRVTLRCSPRSGDLSVYWYQQSLDQGLQFLIQYYNGEERAKGNILERFSAQQFPDLHSELNLSSLELGDSALYFCASAPGGRVTYEQYFGPGTRLTVT.

The genes are TRBV28 and TRBJ1-1, with 11 bases fitting TRBD1. The CDR3 totals 16 residues. The V gene end was trimmed by 5 bases and the J gene end by 4 bases; junction bases not matched to a gene: 9. Per the germline V gene, CDR1 is MDHEN and CDR2 is SYDVKM. This chain's CDR3 is CASSIPGQGETTEAFF. In DNA form, the CDR3 reads TGTGCCAGCAGTATTCCGGGACAGGGGGAGACCACTGAAGCTTTCTTT. The complete variable domain, with remaining parts taken from reference TRBV28 and TRBJ1-1, reads DVKVTQSSRYLVKRTGEKVFLECVQDMDHENMFWYRQDPGLGLRLIYFSYDVKMKEKGDIPEGYSVSREKKERFSLILESASTNQTSMYLCASSIPGQGETTEAFFGQGTRLTVV.

The sample holds a few counts of this clone. This chain connects TRBV5-4 to TRBJ1-5; perhaps TRBD1 as D (5 bases). Trimming left V 4 bases short and J 0 bases short, with 14 bases between. The CDR3 extends over 16 amino acids. Per the germline V gene, CDR1 is SGHNT and CDR2 is YYREEE (reference sequence). CDR3 region: CASSNKTVYSNQPQHF. The CDR3 DNA reads as TGTGCCAGCAGCAATAAGACAGTGTATAGCAATCAGCCCCAGCATTTT.

This clone was observed a single time. This chain uses TRBV27 with TRBJ2-5; no firm D call. The V and J ends lost 3 bases and 5 bases respectively, with 10 bases between them. CDR3 length equals 13 residues. Germline V gene data show CDR1 as MNHEY and CDR2 as SMNVEV (reference sequence). The CDR3 loop reads CASSFGVRETQYF. The CDR3 bases are TGTGCCAGCAGTTTCGGAGTTAGGGAGACCCAGTACTTC.

J is TRBJ1-1 and V is TRBV10-1; 7 nucleotides line up with TRBD1. This CDR3 spans 13 amino acids. Losses at the gene ends were 7 bases for V and 0 bases for J; bases not matched to a gene: 2. Per germline, CDR1 WNHNN and CDR2 SYGVQD (reference sequence). In DNA, the CDR3 is TGCGCCAGCATTGGACAGGTGAACACTGAAGCTTTCTTT. Amino acids: CASIGQVNTEAFF.

About this clone: The sample contains more than one DNA sequence encoding this CDR3. This chain links TRBV6-5 with TRBJ2-2; D is unresolved. The V gene's germline CDR1 is MNHEY and CDR2 SVGAGI. Trimming stripped 8 bases from V and 1 base from J, with 5 bases between. The CDR3 extends over 12 amino acids. The CDR3 loop reads CASSRNTGELFF. CDR3 in DNA: TGTGCCAGCTCACGGAACACCGGGGAGCTGTTTTTT.

This chain links TRBV15 with TRBJ1-1; TRBD1 matches 7 bases. CDR3 length: 14 residues. Germline CDR1 reads LNHNV; CDR2 reads YYDKDF (reference sequence). Trimming removed 0 bases from V and 4 bases from J; junction bases left unmatched: 2. The DNA of the CDR3 is TGTGCCACCAGCAGAGACAGGGGGGCCACTGAAGCTTTCTTT. Encoded protein: CATSRDRGATEAFF.

The chain has TRBV10-1 and TRBJ2-7, with TRBD1 matching over 9 bases. The trim removed 5 bases at V and 5 bases at J, leaving 10 bases unmatched. The CDR3 is 15 residues long. Germline assignment: CDR1 WNHNN and CDR2 SYGVQD (reference sequence). CDR3: CASSNPGQGIHEQYF. The CDR3 DNA is TGCGCCAGCAGTAATCCGGGACAGGGCATCCACGAGCAGTACTTC.

The CDR3 protein is CASSLMGTASYEQYF. The CDR3, as DNA: TGTGCCAGCAGCTTAATGGGGACAGCCTCCTACGAGCAGTACTTC. The chain is built from TRBV11-2 and TRBJ2-7; TRBD1 matches 7 bases. Germline lookup yields CDR1 SGHAT and CDR2 FQNNGV. This CDR3 region has 15 residues. V lost 2 bases to trimming and J lost 0 bases; unmatched junction nucleotides: 4.

Concerning this clone: The same CDR3 arises from other DNA sequences in this sample as well. The chain couples TRBV27 to TRBJ1-1; maybe TRBD1 (5 bases). CDR3 length equals 13 residues. The germline V gene has CDR1 MNHEY and CDR2 SMNVEV (reference sequence). V lost 0 bases and J 4 bases, leaving 6 bases between the germline ends. CDR3 amino acids: CASSLSGGTEAFF. Here the CDR3 DNA reads TGTGCCAGCAGTTTATCGGGGGGCACTGAAGCTTTCTTT.

The chain links TRBV27 to TRBJ2-2; 7 positions match TRBD1. Trimming cost V 6 bases and J 4 bases; bases outside gene matches: 11. The germline gives CDR1 MNHEY, CDR2 SMNVEV (reference sequence). This CDR3 contains 16 residues. CDR3 sequence: CASRDSGTVLTGELFF. The CDR3 bases are TGTGCCAGCAGGGATTCCGGGACAGTACTCACCGGGGAGCTGTTTTTT.